These T cell receptor beta chains were read from a single sample in a study of identical twins. TCRdb reprocessed the 5' RACE reads with MiXCR, giving one entry per CDR3 protein. The sample includes approximately 94,000 distinct CDR3 sequences, under 7% of them seen just once. The sequenced sample consisted of memory T cells sorted from blood. The receptors were sampled from a woman in her forties or fifties in good health. Both conserved end residues are part of each CDR3. Fields, in order: J gene, V gene, D gene, clone size, CDR3 protein, CDR3 DNA. D genes are given only for firm matches. Size is omitted from some rows. Given values are once, few, many or a class for expanded clones.

>TRBJ2-5|TRBV12-3/TRBV12-4|TRBD1|many
CASRPLSVTGGETQYF
TGTGCCAGCAGACCCCTTTCGGTGACAGGGGGCGAGACCCAGTACTTC
>TRBJ1-5|TRBV12-3/TRBV12-4|NA|NA
CASSFREGQPQHF
TGTGCCAGCAGTTTTCGGGAGGGACAGCCCCAGCATTTT
>TRBJ2-5|TRBV12-3/TRBV12-4|TRBD2|many
CASRVSGTETQYF
TGTGCCAGCAGGGTTAGCGGGACTGAGACCCAGTACTTC
>TRBJ1-1|TRBV29-1|NA|many
CSATGPLNTEAFF
TGCAGCGCCACGGGACCCCTGAACACTGAAGCTTTCTTT
>TRBJ1-4|TRBV5-6|NA|NA
CASRTATNEKLFF
TGTGCCAGCCGGACAGCAACTAATGAAAAACTGTTTTTT
>TRBJ1-4|TRBV28|TRBD1|many
CASIRDRGKKLFF
TGTGCCAGCATCCGGGACAGGGGAAAAAAACTGTTTTTT
>TRBJ2-1|TRBV2|NA|NA
CASSVTGDNEQFF
TGTGCCAGCAGTGTAACAGGAGACAATGAGCAGTTCTTC
>TRBJ1-5|TRBV4-1|NA|NA
CASSQDGDSFEPQHF
TGCGCCAGCAGCCAAGATGGAGACAGCTTTGAGCCCCAGCATTTT
>TRBJ2-3|TRBV15|NA|NA
CATSRIGGGSTDTQYF
TGTGCCACCAGCAGGATAGGAGGCGGGAGCACAGATACGCAGTATTTT
>TRBJ1-6|TRBV9|NA|few
CASSVGGPNSPLHF
TGTGCCAGCAGCGTAGGGGGACCGAATTCACCCCTCCACTTT
>TRBJ1-2|TRBV7-2|NA|many
CASSSRADGYTF
TGTGCCAGCAGCTCCCGAGCGGATGGCTACACCTTC
>TRBJ2-1|TRBV5-1|TRBD2|many
CASSTGLAGRWYNEQFF
TGCGCCAGCAGCACGGGACTAGCTGGCCGGTGGTACAATGAGCAGTTCTTC
>TRBJ2-7|TRBV11-2|TRBD2|many
CASSHLSGRVPEQYF
TGTGCCAGCAGCCACCTGAGCGGGAGAGTCCCCGAGCAGTACTTC
>TRBJ1-5|TRBV12-3/TRBV12-4|TRBD1|many
CASSWTGLQPQHF
TGTGCCAGCAGTTGGACAGGGCTTCAGCCCCAGCATTTT
>TRBJ1-4|TRBV19|NA|NA
CASSIGQGGFNEKLFF
TGTGCCAGTAGTATAGGGCAGGGAGGGTTTAATGAAAAACTGTTTTTT
>TRBJ2-1|TRBV6-6|TRBD2|many
CASGGVKDEQFF
TGTGCCAGCGGGGGGGTCAAGGATGAGCAGTTCTTC
>TRBJ2-4|TRBV11-2|TRBD1|many
CASSRRDREGIQYF
TGTGCCAGCAGCCGCCGGGACAGGGAAGGCATTCAGTACTTC
>TRBJ2-7|TRBV30|NA|many
CAWSVLLNEQYF
TGTGCCTGGAGTGTACTCCTCAACGAGCAGTACTTC
>TRBJ1-2|TRBV7-9|NA|many
CASSLFAGNGYTF
TGTGCCAGCAGCTTATTCGCGGGAAACGGCTACACCTTC
>TRBJ2-1|TRBV9|TRBD2|NA
CASNKIAGGPGEQFF
TGTGCCAGCAACAAAATAGCGGGAGGGCCGGGTGAGCAGTTCTTC
>TRBJ2-2|TRBV29-1|NA|many
CSVVSPYTGELFF
TGCAGCGTTGTCTCTCCATACACCGGGGAGCTGTTTTTT
>TRBJ2-3|TRBV20-1|NA|many
CSAIGLARKGSTDTQYF
TGCAGTGCTATCGGTCTAGCGCGTAAAGGCTCCACAGATACGCAGTATTTT
>TRBJ2-3|TRBV6-2/TRBV6-3|TRBD2|NA
CASLGWGRGRAEAADTQYF
TGTGCCAGCCTAGGATGGGGTCGCGGGAGGGCCGAAGCGGCAGATACGCAGTATTTT
>TRBJ1-2|TRBV30|NA|many
CAWRGRDGYTF
TGTGCCTGGAGGGGGCGTGATGGCTACACCTTC
>TRBJ1-3|TRBV19|NA|many
CASKLDSGNTIYF
TGTGCCAGTAAACTGGACTCTGGAAACACCATATATTTT
>TRBJ2-7|TRBV29-1|TRBD2|many
CSVEEGGKSSYEQYF
TGCAGCGTTGAAGAGGGGGGGAAGAGCTCCTACGAGCAGTACTTC
>TRBJ1-2|TRBV5-1|TRBD1|NA
CASSSGTGRNYGYTF
TGCGCCAGCAGCTCCGGGACAGGACGGAACTATGGCTACACCTTC
>TRBJ2-4|TRBV5-1|NA|NA
CASSLGQGKNIQYF
TGCGCCAGCAGCTTAGGACAAGGCAAAAACATTCAGTACTTC
>TRBJ2-2|TRBV19|TRBD2|many
CASTGTSGRAPNTGELFF
TGTGCCAGTACCGGGACTAGCGGGAGGGCCCCGAACACCGGGGAGCTGTTTTTT
>TRBJ1-5|TRBV19|NA|many
CASTPISGYNQPQHF
TGTGCCAGTACCCCTATATCAGGATACAATCAGCCCCAGCATTTT
>TRBJ1-1|TRBV5-1|NA|many
CASSTRAQLESTEAFF
TGCGCCAGCAGCACACGAGCCCAGTTGGAGAGCACTGAAGCTTTCTTT
>TRBJ2-5|TRBV7-2|TRBD1|NA
CASSLSGGAKTQYF
TGTGCCAGCAGCTTATCAGGGGGCGCGAAGACCCAGTACTTC
>TRBJ1-1|TRBV20-1|NA|many
CSAVSGENTEAFF
TGCAGTGCTGTGTCGGGGGAGAACACTGAAGCTTTCTTT
>TRBJ1-1|TRBV27|NA|many
CASSAFGVRTEAFF
TGTGCCAGCAGTGCCTTCGGGGTGAGGACTGAAGCTTTCTTT
>TRBJ2-7|TRBV27|NA|few
CASSLMASYEQYF
TGTGCCAGCAGTTTGATGGCCTCCTACGAGCAGTACTTC
>TRBJ1-6|TRBV9|NA|many
CASSVLSEPSSPLHF
TGTGCCAGCAGCGTCCTTTCGGAGCCTAGTTCACCCCTCCACTTT
>TRBJ2-7|TRBV10-3|NA|many
CAISDGPGREQYF
TGTGCCATCAGTGATGGGCCCGGGCGCGAGCAGTACTTC
>TRBJ1-5|TRBV12-3/TRBV12-4|TRBD1|many
CASSKPTGGVGNQPQHF
TGTGCCAGCAGTAAACCCACAGGGGGTGTAGGTAATCAGCCCCAGCATTTT
>TRBJ2-3|TRBV28|NA|NA
CASSLWTRPTDTQYF
TGTGCCAGCAGTTTATGGACTAGGCCCACAGATACGCAGTATTTT